The clone carrying this TCR beta chain was counted only a few times. Antigen unknown. The gene names here belong to mouse. The DNA ends 1 residue before the CDR3 does, and the rest of the CDR3 is filled in from the germline J gene. The same CDR3 arises from other DNA sequences in this sample as well. From germline, CDR1 is KGHTA and CDR2 FQNQQP. The CDR3 totals 14 residues. Profiling relied on immunoSEQ multiplex PCR, and the TCRdb table lists in-frame clones only, not all of them. The sample contains over 5,500 clones, around 50% of which appear only once. This entry belongs to a study of tissue T cells after allogeneic stem cell transplantation. Study findings and constraints: Across patients, clones rarely overlapped, yet motif clusters were shared tissue-specifically.

Time point meaning: mouse harvest day 7 after allogeneic transplant. The graft held 10^6 splenic CD5+ T cells and 10^7 T-cell-depleted bone marrow cells. Sequencing was carried out using gut tissue. This receptor was identified in a female BALB/c mouse given C57BL/6 T cells with graft-versus-host disease after an allogeneic hematopoietic cell transplant. The chain couples TRBV23 to TRBJ2-7; the table assigns TRBD2, which was not confirmed against the DNA. The sequenced part of the CDR3 DNA is TGCTCCAGCAGTCACCGGGACTGGGGCTATGAACAGTAC. It yields the protein CSSSHRDWGYEQY. The whole CDR3 reads CSSSHRDWGYEQYF.